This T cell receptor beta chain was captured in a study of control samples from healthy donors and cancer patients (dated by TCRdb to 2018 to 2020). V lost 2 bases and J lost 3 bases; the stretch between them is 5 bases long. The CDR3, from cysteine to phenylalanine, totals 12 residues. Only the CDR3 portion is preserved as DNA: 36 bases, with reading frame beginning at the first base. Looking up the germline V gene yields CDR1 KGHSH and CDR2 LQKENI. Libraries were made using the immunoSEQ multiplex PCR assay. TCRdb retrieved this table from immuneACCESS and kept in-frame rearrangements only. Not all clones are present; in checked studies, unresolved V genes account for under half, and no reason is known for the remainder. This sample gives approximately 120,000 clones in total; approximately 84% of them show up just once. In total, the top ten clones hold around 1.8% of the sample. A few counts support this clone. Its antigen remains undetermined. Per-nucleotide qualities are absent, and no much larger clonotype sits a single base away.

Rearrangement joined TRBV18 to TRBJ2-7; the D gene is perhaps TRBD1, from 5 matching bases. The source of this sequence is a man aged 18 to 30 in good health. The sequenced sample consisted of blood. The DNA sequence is TGTGCCAGCTCACCAGACAGCTACGAGCAGTACTTC. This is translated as CASSPDSYEQYF.